This is a list of T cell receptor beta chains from one sample in a study of blood T cell repertoires in COVID-19. Produced via immunoSEQ multiplex PCR; TCRdb's table is partial and in-frame only. The sample consists of roughly 250,000 clones, about 85% of them appearing once. Source material: peripheral blood. The receptors shown here come from a man aged 60 to 69 who had recovered from COVID-19. CDR3s include the opening cysteine and the closing phenylalanine or tryptophan. The order of the fields is J gene, D gene, V gene, clone size, CDR3 protein, CDR3 DNA. D genes are given only for firm matches. Clone size is not always given. Where it is, it says once, few, many or a class for expanded clones.

j_gene: TRBJ2-5
d_gene: NA
v_gene: TRBV24-1
abundance: once
CDR3aa: CATSDSTPGTQYF
CDR3nt: TGTGCCACCAGTGATTCGACTCCGGGGACCCAGTACTTC

j_gene: TRBJ2-3
d_gene: NA
v_gene: TRBV24-1
abundance: NA
CDR3aa: CATSDLAAGTDTQYF
CDR3nt: TGTGCCACCAGTGATTTGGCGGCCGGCACAGATACGCAGTATTTT

j_gene: TRBJ2-4
d_gene: TRBD2
v_gene: TRBV6-6
abundance: NA
CDR3aa: CASSLFRGDLAKNIQYF
CDR3nt: TGTGCCAGCAGTCTCTTCCGGGGGGACTTAGCCAAAAACATTCAGTACTTC

j_gene: TRBJ1-4
d_gene: TRBD1
v_gene: TRBV9
abundance: NA
CDR3aa: CASSVDEGGRIGEKLFF
CDR3nt: TGTGCCAGCAGCGTAGATGAAGGGGGCAGAATTGGAGAAAAACTGTTTTTT

j_gene: TRBJ1-3
d_gene: TRBD1
v_gene: TRBV7-9
abundance: NA
CDR3aa: CASSFERQGAPGNTIYF
CDR3nt: TGTGCCAGCAGCTTCGAGCGACAGGGGGCGCCTGGAAACACCATATATTTT

j_gene: TRBJ1-1
d_gene: NA
v_gene: TRBV27
abundance: NA
CDR3aa: CASSSRRRGTEAFF
CDR3nt: TGTGCCAGCAGTTCACGCAGAAGGGGCACTGAAGCTTTCTTT

j_gene: TRBJ2-5
d_gene: NA
v_gene: TRBV29-1
abundance: once
CDR3aa: CSVPPTGLQTQYF
CDR3nt: TGCAGCGTGCCCCCTACAGGGCTGCAGACCCAGTACTTC

j_gene: TRBJ2-1
d_gene: NA
v_gene: TRBV6-6
abundance: NA
CDR3aa: CASSYTYSGEQFF
CDR3nt: TGTGCCAGCAGTTACACCTACTCGGGTGAGCAGTTCTTC

j_gene: TRBJ1-5
d_gene: NA
v_gene: TRBV3-1/TRBV3-2
abundance: NA
CDR3aa: CASSGGNSNQPQHF
CDR3nt: TGTGCCAGCAGCGGTGGCAATAGCAATCAGCCCCAGCATTTT

j_gene: TRBJ1-4
d_gene: NA
v_gene: TRBV11-1
abundance: NA
CDR3aa: CASSLGLPTTNEKLFF
CDR3nt: TGTGCCAGCAGCTTGGGACTCCCGACAACTAATGAAAAACTGTTTTTT

j_gene: TRBJ2-7
d_gene: NA
v_gene: TRBV6-5
abundance: NA
CDR3aa: CASTPRTGFLWQYF
CDR3nt: TGTGCCAGCACCCCGCGCACAGGGTTCTTGTGGCAGTACTTC

j_gene: TRBJ2-5
d_gene: NA
v_gene: TRBV5-1
abundance: NA
CDR3aa: CASKTGNQQETQYF
CDR3nt: TGCGCCAGCAAAACAGGGAACCAACAAGAGACCCAGTACTTC

j_gene: TRBJ1-3
d_gene: TRBD1
v_gene: TRBV2
abundance: few
CDR3aa: CASGEETGGYGNTIYF
CDR3nt: TGTGCCAGCGGGGAGGAAACAGGGGGCTATGGAAACACCATATATTTT

j_gene: TRBJ2-2
d_gene: NA
v_gene: TRBV24-1
abundance: NA
CDR3aa: CATSDRGQFTGELFF
CDR3nt: TGTGCCACCAGTGATAGAGGGCAGTTCACCGGGGAGCTGTTTTTT

j_gene: TRBJ1-2
d_gene: NA
v_gene: TRBV19
abundance: NA
CDR3aa: CASSPRQYGYTF
CDR3nt: TGTGCCAGTAGTCCACGACAGTATGGCTACACCTTC

j_gene: TRBJ2-1
d_gene: TRBD2
v_gene: TRBV5-1
abundance: NA
CDR3aa: CASSFGGGAREQFF
CDR3nt: TGCGCCAGCAGCTTCGGCGGGGGGGCACGAGAGCAGTTCTTC

j_gene: TRBJ2-1
d_gene: TRBD2
v_gene: TRBV5-1
abundance: NA
CDR3aa: CASSPHRTSGGNEQFF
CDR3nt: TGCGCCAGCAGCCCCCATCGGACTAGCGGGGGCAATGAGCAGTTCTTC

j_gene: TRBJ2-1
d_gene: NA
v_gene: TRBV29-1
abundance: NA
CDR3aa: CSVNINRDNEQFF
CDR3nt: TGCAGCGTTAATATTAACAGGGACAATGAGCAGTTCTTC

j_gene: TRBJ2-2
d_gene: TRBD2
v_gene: TRBV7-7
abundance: NA
CDR3aa: CASSLSRGGIANTGELFF
CDR3nt: TGTGCCAGCAGCTTATCCCGCGGGGGGATCGCGAACACCGGGGAGCTGTTTTTT

j_gene: TRBJ1-5
d_gene: TRBD1
v_gene: TRBV18
abundance: NA
CDR3aa: CASSPSRGRVNQPQHF
CDR3nt: TGTGCCAGCTCACCATCCAGGGGGCGCGTCAATCAGCCCCAGCATTTT

j_gene: TRBJ2-7
d_gene: TRBD1
v_gene: TRBV18
abundance: NA
CDR3aa: CASSPPRQGPYEQYF
CDR3nt: TGTGCCAGCTCACCACCCCGACAGGGACCTTACGAGCAGTACTTC

j_gene: TRBJ1-1
d_gene: TRBD1
v_gene: TRBV11-2
abundance: NA
CDR3aa: CASSLRTGQGHTEAFF
CDR3nt: TGTGCCAGCAGCTTAAGGACCGGACAGGGTCACACTGAAGCTTTCTTT

j_gene: TRBJ1-3
d_gene: NA
v_gene: TRBV30
abundance: NA
CDR3aa: CAWSGLGGSSGNTIYF
CDR3nt: TGTGCCTGGAGTGGGCTTGGCGGTAGCTCTGGAAACACCATATATTTT

j_gene: TRBJ1-6
d_gene: NA
v_gene: TRBV23-1
abundance: NA
CDR3aa: CASSTFQRINSPLHF
CDR3nt: TGCGCCAGCAGTACCTTTCAGAGGATTAATTCACCCCTCCACTTT

j_gene: TRBJ2-2
d_gene: TRBD1
v_gene: TRBV5-1
abundance: few
CDR3aa: CASSFSGQVTGELFF
CDR3nt: TGCGCCAGCAGCTTTTCTGGACAGGTCACCGGGGAGCTGTTTTTT

j_gene: TRBJ1-1
d_gene: TRBD1
v_gene: TRBV6-5
abundance: NA
CDR3aa: CASGRQGDTEAFF
CDR3nt: TGTGCCAGCGGGAGACAGGGGGACACTGAAGCTTTCTTT

j_gene: TRBJ1-1
d_gene: NA
v_gene: TRBV5-1
abundance: NA
CDR3aa: CASREPAGTEAFF
CDR3nt: TGCGCCAGCAGGGAACCAGCCGGGACTGAAGCTTTCTTT